This entry concerns a single T cell receptor (beta chain). Its antigen has not been determined. No base-level quality is on record; no much larger clone is a single base apart. Trimming at the junction amounts to 7 bases on V and 0 bases on J, and the germline ends lie 16 bases apart. The CDR3 runs 15 amino acids, cysteine and phenylalanine included. The retained sequence is limited to the CDR3, 45 bases, with the frame set at the first base. For CDR1 and CDR2, the germline V gene (reference sequence) lists MNHEY and SMNVEV. This specimen comes from a study of cytomegalovirus exposure and HLA in healthy donors (dated by TCRdb to 2017 to 2019). Context from the whole study: According to a later analysis, one platform produced both the 110 or so validation repertoires and the 670 or so repertoires of the first cohort. High-throughput TCR immunosequencing, statistical association of individual TCRs with disease status, and machine learning were combined to predict cytomegalovirus infection status. The study aimed to test whether signatures of past pathogen exposure could be identified by cataloging public T cell receptors. Along with the roughly 670-subject first cohort, a separate validation cohort of about 110 different subjects was used.

The library was obtained by the immunoSEQ multiplex PCR assay. Per the authors' processing: A statistical classification framework was built to diagnose cytomegalovirus status from the catalog of TCR beta chain sequences. This is the immuneACCESS table as TCRdb keeps it, with only in-frame sequences that have V and J called. A part of the clones is gone; compared with another copy, unresolved V genes explain less than half, and the rest is unexplained. Clone size and V and J calls were adopted from that table, with D and trimming inferred from the DNA. Within this sample are about 250,000 clones, with about 88% of them counted one time only. Approximately 12% of the sample belongs to the ten largest clones. Donors formed part of the validation cohort, which comprised 120 or so subjects and was distinct from the first cohort of some 700 subjects. Points the paper makes about the study in general: The study listed 150 to 200 TCR beta chains as associated with cytomegalovirus. In vitro tests confirmed that a few of the cytomegalovirus-associated TCR beta chains recognize cytomegalovirus antigens. Across donors, most TCR sequences were observed very rarely, whereas some public TCRs were present in many individuals. All 130 or so repertoires were used to score co-occurrence in the validation cohort in a later analysis, because that analysis had no HLA typing for the cohort. Of the cluster scores, roughly 95% were above 0 in a later analysis, which found that TCRs clustered in the first cohort also tended to co-occur in the roughly 130 validation repertoires. The classifier was reported to diagnose cytomegalovirus status with high specificity and sensitivity in both the original and validation cohorts. The authors suggested that the approach could potentially be extended to other disease states and immunological phenotypes.

The receptor's source is a man younger than 35 in good health and CMV-seropositive. The chain couples TRBV27 to TRBJ2-7, with the D call perhaps TRBD1 or TRBD2, each one matching 5 bases. The sequencing input was PBMCs. The CDR3 corresponds to CASKRDGMGSYEQYF. The DNA sequence reads TGTGCCAGCAAGAGGGACGGCATGGGCTCCTACGAGCAGTACTTC.